A single sample gave rise to the 19 T cell receptor beta chains below, sequenced in a study of blood T cell repertoires in COVID-19. The table came from immunoSEQ multiplex PCR; TCRdb's copy has only in-frame clones and leaves some out. The table lists hundreds of thousands of clones, roughly 83% of them singletons. Sequencing was done on a sample of peripheral blood. These receptors were obtained from a woman between 70 and 85 years old with active or convalescent COVID-19.

The rearrangement uses TRBV30 and TRBJ2-1; 13 nucleotides agree with TRBD2. Germline values: CDR1 GTSNPN, CDR2 SVGIG (reference sequence). This CDR3 is 18 amino acids long. Trimming cost V 3 bases and J 7 bases; bases outside gene matches: 15. CDR3 nucleotide sequence: TGTGCCTGGAGGGTGACTAGCGGGGGGCCAACGACCTCAAATGAGCAGTTCTTC. Protein sequence: CAWRVTSGGPTTSNEQFF.

The V call is TRBV10-1, the J call TRBJ2-6, with 7 positions matching TRBD1. V shed 3 bases and J 1 base; nucleotides not matched to a gene: 18. This CDR3 has 21 amino acids. Germline values: CDR1 WNHNN, CDR2 SYGVQD (reference sequence). In nucleotides, the CDR3 is TGCGCCAGCAGTGATCGGCTCCTGACAGGGTGGTTTCTGTCTGGGGCCAACGTCCTGACTTTC. This encodes CASSDRLLTGWFLSGANVLTF.

The rearrangement links TRBV13 to TRBJ2-1; D possibly corresponds to TRBD2 (7 bases). This CDR3 has 13 amino acids. Germline V gene data show CDR1 as PRHDT and CDR2 as FYEKMQ (reference sequence). Trimming stripped 5 bases from V and 7 bases from J, with 12 bases between. DNA of the CDR3: TGTGCCAGCAGCGACGGGGGGCGGAATGAGCAGTTCTTC. It codes for CASSDGGRNEQFF.

The rearrangement uses TRBV7-3 and TRBJ2-3, with D perhaps matching TRBD2 (5 bases). Deletions cut 5 bases from V and 2 bases from J, with 11 bases between. The CDR3 covers 14 residues. From germline, CDR1 is SGHTA and CDR2 FQGTGA. The CDR3 loop is CASSRTAPTDTQYF. DNA of the CDR3: TGTGCCAGCAGCCGGACTGCTCCCACAGATACGCAGTATTTT.

This clone was counted a single time. The chain carries TRBV5-8 and TRBJ2-3, with TRBD1 identical over 12 bases. From germline, CDR1 is SGHTS and CDR2 YDEGEE. The trim removed 3 bases at V and 6 bases at J, leaving 11 bases unmatched. CDR3 length: 17 residues. CDR3 residues: CASSSTTGTGGVDTQYF. The DNA for the CDR3 is TGTGCCAGCAGCTCCACGACCGGGACAGGGGGCGTGGATACGCAGTATTTT.

This chain connects TRBV19 to TRBJ1-1; D not resolved. Germline assignment: CDR1 LNHDA and CDR2 SQIVND (reference sequence). The CDR3 is 12 amino acids. The V gene lost 2 bases and the J gene lost 4 bases, with 5 bases spanning the gap. CDR3 in amino acids: CASSISPTEAFF. The DNA for the CDR3 is TGTGCCAGTAGTATATCTCCCACTGAAGCTTTCTTT.

The J gene is TRBJ1-3, the V gene TRBV7-9; tentatively, D is TRBD1 (6 bases). Trimming left V 8 bases short and J 0 bases short, with 17 bases between. The CDR3 runs to 16 residues. Germline V gene data show CDR1 as SEHNR and CDR2 as FQNEAQ (reference sequence). The CDR3 region has the DNA TGTGCCAGCGTAAGTTCCGGGACAAGCTCTGGAAACACCATATATTTT. Amino acids: CASVSSGTSSGNTIYF.

V usage is TRBV29-1 and J usage is TRBJ2-1; 10 bases line up with TRBD2. The CDR3 is made up of 13 amino acids. J gave up 10 bases and V 3 bases, and 6 bases lay outside the gene matches. Germline CDR1 is SQVTM and CDR2 is ANQGSEA. CDR3 in amino acids: CSVDGASGSEQFF. DNA for the CDR3: TGCAGCGTTGATGGGGCTAGCGGGAGCGAGCAGTTCTTC.

The chain joins TRBV18 to TRBJ1-2; maybe TRBD1 (5 bases). This CDR3 contains 13 residues. V lost 3 bases and J lost 0, with 5 bases in between. CDR1 is KGHSH, CDR2 LQKENI, per germline. The DNA of the CDR3 is TGTGCCAGCTCACCGACAGCTAACTATGGCTACACCTTC. This sequence encodes CASSPTANYGYTF.

This clone was observed a handful of times. The chain has TRBV9 and TRBJ2-5; no clear D. Germline V CDR1 and CDR2: SGDLS, YYNGEE. The CDR3 has 13 residues. Trimming pared 0 bases from V and 1 base from J, leaving 4 bases between. CDR3 sequence: CASSVAVQETQYF. The CDR3 DNA reads as TGTGCCAGCAGCGTAGCGGTCCAAGAGACCCAGTACTTC.

About this clone itself: Within the sample, other DNA sequences also encode this same CDR3. The chain combines TRBV7-9 with TRBJ2-3; the D gene is possibly TRBD1 (5 bases). The V end was cut by 5 bases, the J end by 0 bases, with 12 bases between. The CDR3 is 15 amino acids. Germline V gives CDR1 SEHNR, CDR2 FQNEAQ (reference sequence). This chain's CDR3 is CASSPPGISTDTQYF. Written as DNA, the CDR3 is TGTGCCAGCAGCCCGCCAGGGATAAGCACAGATACGCAGTATTTT.

The V gene is TRBV24-1, the J gene TRBJ2-1, with 12 nucleotides matching TRBD2. Germline trimming cut 3 bases from V and 9 bases from J; bases unmatched to any gene: 11. CDR1 and CDR2 (germline): KGHDR, SFDVKD. The CDR3 has 17 amino acids. CDR3 sequence: CATSDLPSGRAVGEQFF. The CDR3 region has the DNA TGTGCCACCAGTGATCTCCCTAGCGGGAGGGCCGTAGGTGAGCAGTTCTTC.

The rearrangement links TRBV29-1 to TRBJ2-1, with D tentatively TRBD2 (6 bases). The germline gives CDR1 SQVTM, CDR2 ANQGSEA. Deletions cut 4 bases from V and 4 bases from J, with 20 bases between. This CDR3 comprises 16 residues. CDR3 in amino acids: CSVVEGRPEYYNEQFF. The CDR3 nucleotides read TGCAGCGTTGTGGAGGGAAGACCCGAATATTACAATGAGCAGTTCTTC.

The chain has TRBV6-2 or TRBV6-3 and TRBJ2-1; the D is unclear. Germline CDR1 is MNHEY and CDR2 is SVGEGT. Deletions cut 5 bases from V and 8 bases from J, with 10 bases between. This CDR3 contains 12 residues. As DNA, the CDR3 is TGTGCCAGCAGTGACTTACGGTATGAGCAGTTCTTC. As protein: CASSDLRYEQFF.

The V call is TRBV14, the J call TRBJ2-2; 12 bases agree with TRBD2. This CDR3 is 19 amino acids long. Germline V CDR1 and CDR2: SGHDN, FVKESK. The V segment lost 4 bases and the J segment 0 bases; nucleotides outside the gene matches: 9. CDR3 amino acids: CASSLSWGLAGPNTGELFF. The CDR3 nucleotides read TGTGCCAGCAGCCTTTCCTGGGGACTAGCGGGCCCGAACACCGGGGAGCTGTTTTTT.

V is TRBV6-2 or TRBV6-3 and J is TRBJ2-1; D possibly corresponds to TRBD2 (6 bases). CDR3 size: 15 residues. Trimming cost V 2 bases and J 5 bases, with 13 bases left between them. CDR1 MNHEY and CDR2 SVGEGT come from the germline V gene. CDR3 amino acids: CASSYGGAGNNEQFF. The CDR3 nucleotides are TGTGCCAGCAGTTACGGCGGGGCGGGTAACAATGAGCAGTTCTTC.

The V and J genes are TRBV5-4 and TRBJ2-3; 8 nucleotides match TRBD2. Germline loops: CDR1 SGHNT, CDR2 YYREEE (reference sequence). The trim removed 0 bases at V and 6 bases at J, leaving 3 bases unmatched. CDR3 length equals 14 residues. The CDR3 coding sequence is TGTGCCAGCAGCTTGGCGGGGGGGATCGATACGCAGTATTTT. Translated, it gives CASSLAGGIDTQYF.

The chain uses TRBV4-2 and TRBJ2-5; the match to TRBD2 covers 14 bases. Germline CDR1 LGHNA, CDR2 YNFKEQ. The length of the CDR3 is 15 residues. V shed 4 bases and J 4 bases; nucleotides not matched to a gene: 2. This CDR3 is CASSPTSGGGETQYF. In DNA form, the CDR3 reads TGTGCCAGCAGCCCGACTAGCGGGGGGGGAGAGACCCAGTACTTC.

This chain joins TRBV18 and TRBJ2-3; 10 nucleotides line up with TRBD2. This CDR3 region has 17 residues. J gave up 6 bases and V 1 base, and 10 bases lay outside the gene matches. Germline CDR1 KGHSH, CDR2 LQKENI. CDR3 in DNA: TGTGCCAGCTCACCACGCCTAGCGGGAGTATATGTGGATACGCAGTATTTT. Translation: CASSPRLAGVYVDTQYF.